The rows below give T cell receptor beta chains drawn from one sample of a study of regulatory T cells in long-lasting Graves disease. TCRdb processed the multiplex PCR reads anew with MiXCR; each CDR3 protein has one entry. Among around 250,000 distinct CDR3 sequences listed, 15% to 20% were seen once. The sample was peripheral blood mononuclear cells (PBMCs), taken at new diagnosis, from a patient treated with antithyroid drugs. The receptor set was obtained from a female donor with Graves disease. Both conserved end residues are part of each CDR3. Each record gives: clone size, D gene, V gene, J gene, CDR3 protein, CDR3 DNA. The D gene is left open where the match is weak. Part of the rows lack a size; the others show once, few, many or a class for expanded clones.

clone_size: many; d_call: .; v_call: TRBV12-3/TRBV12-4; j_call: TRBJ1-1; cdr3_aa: CASSPPREFSEAFF; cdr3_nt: TGTGCCAGCAGCCCCCCCCGGGAATTCTCTGAAGCTTTCTTT
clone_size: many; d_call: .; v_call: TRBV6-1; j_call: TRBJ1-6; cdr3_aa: CASTLGGLYNSPLHF; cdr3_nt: TGTGCCAGCACCCTAGGGGGACTATATAATTCACCCCTCCACTTT
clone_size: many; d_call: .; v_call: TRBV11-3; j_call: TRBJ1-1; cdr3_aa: CASSQAGLGEDTEAFF; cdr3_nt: TGTGCCAGCAGCCAGGCGGGGTTGGGCGAGGACACTGAAGCTTTCTTT
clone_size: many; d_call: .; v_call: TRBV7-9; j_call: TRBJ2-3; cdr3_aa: CASGYTQYF; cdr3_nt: TGTGCCAGCGGTTATACGCAGTATTTT
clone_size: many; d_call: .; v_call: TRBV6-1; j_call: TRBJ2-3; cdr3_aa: CASRQGSSTDTQYF; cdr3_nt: TGTGCCAGCAGACAGGGAAGTAGCACAGATACGCAGTATTTT
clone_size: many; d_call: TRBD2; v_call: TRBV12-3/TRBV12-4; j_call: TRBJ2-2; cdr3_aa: CASSPPGGARSGELFF; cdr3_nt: TGTGCCAGCAGCCCACCGGGGGGGGCACGTTCTGGGGAGCTGTTTTTT
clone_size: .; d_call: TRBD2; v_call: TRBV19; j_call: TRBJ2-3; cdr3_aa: CASTGTNTDTQYF; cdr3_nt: TGTGCCAGTACCGGGACTAACACAGATACGCAGTATTTT
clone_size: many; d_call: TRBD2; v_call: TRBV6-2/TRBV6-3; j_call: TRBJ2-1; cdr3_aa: CASSPRTSGRGEQFF; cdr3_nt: TGTGCCAGCAGTCCAAGGACTAGCGGGAGAGGTGAGCAGTTCTTC
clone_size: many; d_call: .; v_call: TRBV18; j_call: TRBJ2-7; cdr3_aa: CASSPGADSYEQYF; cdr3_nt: TGTGCCAGCTCACCAGGGGCGGACTCCTACGAGCAGTACTTC
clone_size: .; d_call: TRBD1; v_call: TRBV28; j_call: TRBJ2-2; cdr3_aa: CASSFAFQGVHTGELFF; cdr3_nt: TGTGCCAGCAGTTTTGCTTTCCAGGGGGTACACACCGGGGAGCTGTTTTTT
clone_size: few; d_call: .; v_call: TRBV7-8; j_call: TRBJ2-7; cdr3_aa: CASSLPGAYEQYF; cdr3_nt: TGTGCCAGCAGCTTGCCAGGGGCCTACGAGCAGTACTTC
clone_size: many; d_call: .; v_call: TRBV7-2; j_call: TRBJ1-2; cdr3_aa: CASSLAPGAPGYTF; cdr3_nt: TGTGCCAGCAGCTTAGCGCCAGGGGCGCCCGGCTACACCTTC
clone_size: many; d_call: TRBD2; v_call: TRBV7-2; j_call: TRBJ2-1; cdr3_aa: CASSLVVGRLAGGEQFF; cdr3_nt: TGTGCCAGCAGCTTAGTAGTAGGGCGGCTAGCGGGAGGGGAGCAGTTCTTC
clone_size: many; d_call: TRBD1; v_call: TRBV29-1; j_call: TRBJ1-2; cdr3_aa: CSVEPGQGARYGYTF; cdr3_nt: TGCAGCGTGGAACCGGGACAGGGGGCGCGGTATGGCTACACCTTC
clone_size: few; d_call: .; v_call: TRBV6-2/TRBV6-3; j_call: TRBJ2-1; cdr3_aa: CASRSSSEQFF; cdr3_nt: TGTGCCAGCCGATCGAGTAGTGAGCAGTTCTTC
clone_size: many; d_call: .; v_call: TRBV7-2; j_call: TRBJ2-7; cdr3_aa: CASSLDMADEQYF; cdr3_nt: TGTGCCAGCAGCTTAGATATGGCAGACGAGCAGTACTTC
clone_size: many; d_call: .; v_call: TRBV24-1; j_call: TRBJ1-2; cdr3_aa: CATSDSIYGYTF; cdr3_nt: TGTGCCACCAGTGATTCTATCTATGGCTACACCTTC